This T cell receptor (beta chain) is drawn from a study of PD-1 blockade in classical Hodgkin lymphoma. This clone showed up just a few times. Brentuximab vedotin exposure varied, and every patient relapsed after autologous stem cell transplantation. Repertoires were generated with immunoSEQ multiplex PCR, while TCRdb's copy carries only in-frame clones and drops some. The data show about 93,000 clones, about four fifths seen once. The source is a human donor with classical Hodgkin lymphoma. This specimen consisted of peripheral blood mononuclear cells (PBMCs), obtained before the second cycle of nivolumab.

CDR3 sequence reads: CATSRDIAGGLNEQFF. For the CDR3, the DNA is TGTGCCACCAGCAGAGATATAGCGGGAGGGCTCAATGAGCAGTTCTTC. The rearrangement uses TRBV15 and TRBJ2-1, with TRBD2 identical over 11 bases. V dropped 0 bases and J dropped 6; count of bases not matched to a gene: 4. Germline CDR1 reads LNHNV; CDR2 reads YYDKDF (reference sequence). CDR3 length: 16 amino acids.